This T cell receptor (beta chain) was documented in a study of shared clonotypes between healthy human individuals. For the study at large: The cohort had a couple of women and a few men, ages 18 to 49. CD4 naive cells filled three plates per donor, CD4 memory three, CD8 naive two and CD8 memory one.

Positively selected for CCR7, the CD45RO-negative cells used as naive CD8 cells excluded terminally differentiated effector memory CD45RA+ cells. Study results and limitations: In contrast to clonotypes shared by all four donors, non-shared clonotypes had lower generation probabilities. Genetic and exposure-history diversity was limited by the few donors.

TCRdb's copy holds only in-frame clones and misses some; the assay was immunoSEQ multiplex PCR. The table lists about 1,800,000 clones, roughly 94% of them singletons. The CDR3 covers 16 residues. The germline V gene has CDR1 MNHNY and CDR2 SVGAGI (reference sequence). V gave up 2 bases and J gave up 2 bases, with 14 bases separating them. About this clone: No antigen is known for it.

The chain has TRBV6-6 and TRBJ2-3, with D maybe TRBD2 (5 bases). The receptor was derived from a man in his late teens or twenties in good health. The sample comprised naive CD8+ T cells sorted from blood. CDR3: CASSYRAEDFTDTQYF. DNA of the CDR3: TGTGCCAGCAGTTACAGGGCGGAGGATTTCACAGATACGCAGTATTTT.